Listed below are T cell receptor beta chains from one sample, sequenced in a study of cytomegalovirus exposure and HLA in healthy donors. This table comes from immunoSEQ multiplex PCR, and its TCRdb copy is limited to in-frame clones, with some not included. Here the sample spans some 140,000 clones, 74% being singletons. Sequencing input: PBMCs. All receptors come from a man aged 25-45 years in good health and CMV-seronegative. Both conserved end residues are part of each CDR3. The order of the fields is clone size, V gene, J gene, CDR3 protein. Some rows have no size entry. The others give once, few or many, or a class for an expanded clone.

clone_size: few
v_call: TRBV7-2
j_call: TRBJ2-5
cdr3_aa: CASSPRAKVLETQYF

clone_size: .
v_call: TRBV5-4
j_call: TRBJ2-1
cdr3_aa: CASSSGDMGRTFEQFF

clone_size: .
v_call: TRBV5-4
j_call: TRBJ2-5
cdr3_aa: CASSPGRETQYF

clone_size: few
v_call: TRBV27
j_call: TRBJ1-4
cdr3_aa: CASSSPAGGGEKLFF

clone_size: .
v_call: TRBV11-2
j_call: TRBJ1-2
cdr3_aa: CASSLHQGAGYTF

clone_size: .
v_call: TRBV9
j_call: TRBJ2-5
cdr3_aa: CASSVEGVRGQPQETQYF

clone_size: .
v_call: TRBV30
j_call: TRBJ2-7
cdr3_aa: CAWSVTGFNEQYF

clone_size: .
v_call: TRBV28
j_call: TRBJ1-1
cdr3_aa: CASSLGEGMYTEAFF

clone_size: .
v_call: TRBV27
j_call: TRBJ2-3
cdr3_aa: CASSFQTGFSTDTQYF

clone_size: .
v_call: TRBV7-9
j_call: TRBJ2-7
cdr3_aa: CASSLATGAEQYF

clone_size: .
v_call: TRBV5-4
j_call: TRBJ2-7
cdr3_aa: CASSLPLSGGAGEQYF

clone_size: .
v_call: TRBV9
j_call: TRBJ1-2
cdr3_aa: CASSVGTGDRGYTF

clone_size: .
v_call: TRBV2
j_call: TRBJ1-1
cdr3_aa: CASTTGTGELNTEAFF

clone_size: .
v_call: TRBV19
j_call: TRBJ1-5
cdr3_aa: CASSWDGGSNQPQHF

clone_size: .
v_call: TRBV5-1
j_call: TRBJ1-4
cdr3_aa: CASSLGRGNEKLFF

clone_size: .
v_call: TRBV27
j_call: TRBJ2-7
cdr3_aa: CASSDRAFYEQYF

clone_size: .
v_call: TRBV28
j_call: TRBJ2-7
cdr3_aa: CASRGQGPTYEQYF

clone_size: .
v_call: TRBV6-6
j_call: TRBJ1-2
cdr3_aa: CASSKEQGTGYGYTF

clone_size: few
v_call: TRBV19
j_call: TRBJ1-2
cdr3_aa: CASSIQLQAYGGSGGYTF

clone_size: .
v_call: TRBV5-6
j_call: TRBJ2-1
cdr3_aa: CASSSKAGGGSYNEQFF

clone_size: once
v_call: TRBV15
j_call: TRBJ2-2
cdr3_aa: CATSRGPDRGNTGELFF

clone_size: .
v_call: TRBV28
j_call: TRBJ1-1
cdr3_aa: CASSLWSNEAFF

clone_size: .
v_call: TRBV7-9
j_call: TRBJ2-5
cdr3_aa: CASSSNGPVATQYF

clone_size: .
v_call: TRBV6-1
j_call: TRBJ2-2
cdr3_aa: CASGQGNTGELFF

clone_size: .
v_call: TRBV6-5
j_call: TRBJ2-1
cdr3_aa: CASSPDGGYNEQFF

clone_size: few
v_call: TRBV2
j_call: TRBJ2-3
cdr3_aa: CASSPGRVGTDTQYF

clone_size: .
v_call: TRBV4-2
j_call: TRBJ1-5
cdr3_aa: CASSQEGHLSNQPQNF

clone_size: .
v_call: TRBV15
j_call: TRBJ2-2
cdr3_aa: CATSRVRRLAGDTGELFF

clone_size: .
v_call: TRBV30
j_call: TRBJ1-6
cdr3_aa: CAWEGQVGEGEKSPLNF

clone_size: few
v_call: TRBV7-9
j_call: TRBJ1-1
cdr3_aa: CASSKGQGVMVAAFF

clone_size: .
v_call: TRBV4-3
j_call: TRBJ1-2
cdr3_aa: CASSQDSGTGYGYTF

clone_size: .
v_call: TRBV4-1
j_call: TRBJ1-1
cdr3_aa: CASGRPGQLNTEAFF

clone_size: .
v_call: TRBV4-2
j_call: TRBJ2-7
cdr3_aa: CASSQPNSLSYEQYF

clone_size: few
v_call: TRBV7-2
j_call: TRBJ1-1
cdr3_aa: CASSPDMNTEAFF

clone_size: .
v_call: TRBV7-9
j_call: TRBJ1-1
cdr3_aa: CSSSSRQF

clone_size: few
v_call: TRBV29-1
j_call: TRBJ1-1
cdr3_aa: CSVERQGVAAFF

clone_size: .
v_call: TRBV6-5
j_call: TRBJ1-1
cdr3_aa: CASSYLGVGDSQAFF

clone_size: .
v_call: TRBV10-3
j_call: TRBJ2-6
cdr3_aa: CAISGTGTSGANVLTF

clone_size: .
v_call: TRBV9
j_call: TRBJ2-3
cdr3_aa: CASSTYGTTSTDTQYF

clone_size: few
v_call: TRBV7-2
j_call: TRBJ2-7
cdr3_aa: CASSLVQDRRTHEQYF

clone_size: .
v_call: TRBV11-2
j_call: TRBJ1-4
cdr3_aa: CACRDRGNEKLFF

clone_size: .
v_call: TRBV5-1
j_call: TRBJ2-3
cdr3_aa: CASSNNRGSTDTQYF

clone_size: .
v_call: TRBV29-1
j_call: TRBJ2-7
cdr3_aa: CSALRDSTYEQYF

clone_size: .
v_call: TRBV19
j_call: TRBJ2-3
cdr3_aa: CASSTGGSRDTQYF

clone_size: .
v_call: TRBV7-6
j_call: TRBJ2-2
cdr3_aa: CASRRDRGDTGELFF

clone_size: .
v_call: TRBV29-1
j_call: TRBJ1-2
cdr3_aa: CSVESRVSYGYTF

clone_size: .
v_call: TRBV7-2
j_call: TRBJ2-7
cdr3_aa: CASSLESEQYF

clone_size: .
v_call: TRBV15
j_call: TRBJ2-3
cdr3_aa: CATSRVGGRGMGTQYF

clone_size: once
v_call: TRBV6-5
j_call: TRBJ2-1
cdr3_aa: CASKAGVGEQFF

clone_size: .
v_call: TRBV7-9
j_call: TRBJ1-3
cdr3_aa: CASSWGSSGNTIYF

clone_size: .
v_call: TRBV10-3
j_call: TRBJ2-1
cdr3_aa: CAIRFSTSGGYNEQFF

clone_size: .
v_call: TRBV6-5
j_call: TRBJ2-7
cdr3_aa: CASSYRRGQGVYEQYF

clone_size: .
v_call: TRBV6-5
j_call: TRBJ2-7
cdr3_aa: CASSRIGTSPYEQYF